The T cell receptor beta chain described here comes from a study of T cells in Graves' hyperthyroidism and ophthalmopathy. Study-level results: Expanded thyroid clonotypes (above 0.001) were mostly also found in blood.

This clonotype was picked up many times. Its antigen is as yet unknown. With V trimmed by 5 bases and J by 4 bases, 1 base remained unmatched. Germline lookup yields CDR1 MDHEN and CDR2 SYDVKM. The CDR3 extends over 14 amino acids. Researchers took RNA transcripts and amplified the TCR beta CDR3 regions from them. First-round RT-PCR with HTBI primers amplified the TCR CDR3 region. TCRdb re-called the multiplex PCR reads with MiXCR, one entry per CDR3 protein. This repertoire shows 490,000 or so distinct CDR3 sequences, less than 20% found once; its top ten account for 45% to 50%. Fresh 10 ml peripheral blood yielded PBMCs.

The sequence was obtained from a man in his forties or fifties with Graves' ophthalmopathy. The sequencing input was blood. This chain connects TRBV28 to TRBJ2-2; the match to TRBD1 covers 10 bases. This CDR3 reads CASSGQGGTGELFF. The CDR3, as DNA: TGTGCCAGCAGTGGACAGGGGGGCACCGGGGAGCTGTTTTTT.